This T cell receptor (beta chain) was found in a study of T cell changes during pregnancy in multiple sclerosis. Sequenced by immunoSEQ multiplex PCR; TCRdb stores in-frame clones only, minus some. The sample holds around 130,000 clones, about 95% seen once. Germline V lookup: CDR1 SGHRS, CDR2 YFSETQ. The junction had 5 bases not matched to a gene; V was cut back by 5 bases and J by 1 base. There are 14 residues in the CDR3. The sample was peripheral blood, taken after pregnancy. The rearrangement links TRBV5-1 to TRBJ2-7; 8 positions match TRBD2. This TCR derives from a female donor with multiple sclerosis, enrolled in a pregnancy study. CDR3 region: CASRVERGSYEQYF. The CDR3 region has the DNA TGCGCCAGCAGAGTCGAGCGGGGGTCCTACGAGCAGTACTTC.